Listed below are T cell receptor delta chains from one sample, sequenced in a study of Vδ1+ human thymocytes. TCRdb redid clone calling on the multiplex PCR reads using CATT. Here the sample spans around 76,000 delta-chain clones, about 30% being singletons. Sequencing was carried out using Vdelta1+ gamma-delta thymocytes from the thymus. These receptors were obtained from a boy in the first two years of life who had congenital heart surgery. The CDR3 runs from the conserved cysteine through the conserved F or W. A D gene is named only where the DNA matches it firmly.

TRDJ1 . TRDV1 CALGEGRPHVPTDKLIF
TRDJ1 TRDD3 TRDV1 CALGEPPSTPLVGGYATDKLIF
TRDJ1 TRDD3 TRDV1 CALGEKRAWGMMADKLIF
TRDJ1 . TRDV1 CALGEEKRTAGRVTDKLIF
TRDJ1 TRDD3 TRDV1 CALGERNYVYWGRTRYTDKLIF
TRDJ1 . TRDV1 CALGDPLAYPGGEGTDKLIF
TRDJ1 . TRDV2 CACDASPWGDKYTDKLIF
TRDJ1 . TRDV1 CALGSPKAVRTDKLIF
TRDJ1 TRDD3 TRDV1 CALGVSLTGGSYTDKLIF
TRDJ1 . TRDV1 CALGELGGGASDKLIF
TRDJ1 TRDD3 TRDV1 CALGDTTTDLGGTDKLIF
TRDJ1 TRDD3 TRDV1 CALALRGGYTDKLIF
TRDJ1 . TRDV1 CALGEWLGNQHTDKLIF
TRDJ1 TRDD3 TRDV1 CALGEPALLTGGSTDKLIF
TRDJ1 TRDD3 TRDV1 CALGERSRGIPPGTDKLIF
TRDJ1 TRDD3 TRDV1 CALGELQSYPYWGIRQYTDKLIF
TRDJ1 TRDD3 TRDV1 CALGELPSFYWGIRPAPTGKLIF
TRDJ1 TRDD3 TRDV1 CALVGLPQYWGLRPTDKLIF
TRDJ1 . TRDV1 CALGESLVGLLPYTDKLIF
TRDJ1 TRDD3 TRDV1 CALGERERWGTPFGKLIF
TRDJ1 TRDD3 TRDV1 CALGERFTTWRIRGWDTDKLIF
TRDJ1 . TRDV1 CALGELAPPMDLRYGLYTDKLIF
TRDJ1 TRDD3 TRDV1 CALGERYTGGFHTDKLIF
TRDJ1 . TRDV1 CALGEPNTGGYTDKLIF
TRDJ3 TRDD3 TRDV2 CACDTRLGDSSSWDTRQMFF
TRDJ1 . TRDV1 CALGGSGLPLTGTDKLIF
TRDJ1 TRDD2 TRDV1 CALGELEATSYRGLGYTDKLIF
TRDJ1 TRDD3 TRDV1 CALGELPYFLWGIYLTTNKLIF
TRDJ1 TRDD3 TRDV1 CALGEGLVGIYTDKLIF
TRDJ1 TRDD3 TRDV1 CALGELIRTGGYTDKLIF
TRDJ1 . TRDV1 CALGERCSGLQSANKLIF
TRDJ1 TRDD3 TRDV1 CALGGGPLGDKYTDKLIF
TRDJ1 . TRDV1 CALGELPPSPPLTDKLIF
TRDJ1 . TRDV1 CALGGALPTWGYTDKLIF
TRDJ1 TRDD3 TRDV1 CALGRWGIGEPDKLIF
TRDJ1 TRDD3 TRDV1 CALGEPRYWGMPWGADKLIF
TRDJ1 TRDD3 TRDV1 CALGELPRTGGQHYTDKLIF
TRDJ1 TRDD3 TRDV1 CALGEQHDWGIAVTDKLIF
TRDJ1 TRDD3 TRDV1 CALGELPHGLLTGGHTDKLIF
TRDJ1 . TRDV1 CALGELWGGDEPYTDKLIF
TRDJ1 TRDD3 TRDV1 CALGELPAFLVLGDTNTDKLIF
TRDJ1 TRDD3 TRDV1 CALISLRRWLGDTGETDKLIF